This note documents a single TCR beta chain sequence. V was clipped by 4 bases and J by 2 bases; unmatched bases: 3. Per the germline V gene, CDR1 is LNHDA and CDR2 is SQIVND (reference sequence). The CDR3 loop spans 15 amino acids. The sample originates from a study of technical replicates of blood from a handful of donors. Sequencing was performed with immunoSEQ multiplex PCR; in TCRdb, only in-frame clones are kept and a portion is missing. The sample yields about 100,000 clones, 90% to 95% seen once. Source material: T cells isolated from PBMCs. This TCR derives from a human donor in good health. The V and J genes are TRBV19 and TRBJ1-3, with 9 bases fitting TRBD1. CDR3 in DNA: TGTGCCAGTAGTAGAGGGACAGGGACTGGAAACACCATATATTTT. Translating gives CASSRGTGTGNTIYF.